The 3 T cell receptor beta chains presented below share a single source sample, sequenced in a study of shared clonotypes between healthy human individuals (dated by TCRdb to between 2020 and 2021). Libraries came from the immunoSEQ multiplex PCR assay. TCRdb mirrors the immuneACCESS table, restricted to in-frame sequences. Some clones are absent from its copies; in checked studies, under half trace to an unresolved V gene, and the reason for the others is unknown. A total of around 1,000,000 clones appear in this sample, roughly 80% of them only once. The ten largest clones capture more than 0.85% of the sample. The sequenced sample was memory CD4+ T cells from PBMCs. The cell subset or site tag for this specimen amounts to: CD45RA-negative fraction. These receptors came from a man aged 18 to 35 in good health. Some clones in this sample may be carry-over from other donors' samples.

This rearrangement joins TRBV6-1 to TRBJ2-7; D possibly matches TRBD1 or TRBD2 (5 bases each). Germline CDR1 and CDR2: MNHNS and SASEGT. Between the trimmed V and J ends, which lost 1 base and 1 base, there was a span of 17 bases. The CDR3 runs 17 residues. The CDR3 nucleotides read TGTGCCAGCAGTGAAGGTCTTCTGGGACCGAATTCCTACGAGCAGTACTTC. Its translation: CASSEGLLGPNSYEQYF.

CDR3 loop: CASSPIVLSTDTQYF. CDR3 coding DNA: TGTGCCAGCAGTCCCATAGTACTCAGTACAGATACGCAGTATTTT. This rearrangement joins TRBV27 to TRBJ2-3; D uncertain. V lost 5 bases to trimming and J lost 3 bases, with 15 bases between them. This CDR3 spans 15 amino acids. Germline CDR1 and CDR2: MNHEY and SMNVEV (reference sequence).

V gene TRBV5-4 combines with J gene TRBJ2-5; D gene unclear. This CDR3 contains 14 residues. Trimming took off 1 base at V and 4 bases at J, with 11 bases between the two ends. Germline CDR1 SGHNT, CDR2 YYREEE (reference sequence). CDR3 sequence: CASSLKLPAETQYF. CDR3 sequence (DNA): TGTGCCAGCAGCTTGAAACTCCCGGCAGAGACCCAGTACTTC.